These T cell receptor beta chains were read from a single sample in a study of T cell responses to AZD1222 COVID-19 vaccine. Sequencing used immunoSEQ multiplex PCR; TCRdb keeps in-frame clones, though not all of them. The sample has about 150,000 clones; around 88% are singletons. This specimen consisted of peripheral blood, obtained on day 0 of AZD1222 vaccination. Source of these receptors: an adult in good health. Both conserved end residues are part of each CDR3. D genes are given only for firm matches. Only part of the rows carry a size: once, few, many, or a class if the clone is expanded.

d_gene | j_gene | abundance | v_gene | CDR3aa | CDR3nt
NA | TRBJ1-6 | NA | TRBV5-1 | CASSPESSYNSPLHF | TGCGCCAGCAGTCCGGAGAGCTCCTATAATTCACCCCTCCACTTT
NA | TRBJ1-3 | few | TRBV5-1 | CASSLAGRAIGNTIYF | TGCGCCAGCAGCTTGGCCGGCAGGGCGATTGGAAACACCATATATTTT
NA | TRBJ1-3 | NA | TRBV27 | CASSRWGGRVFGNTIYF | TGTGCCAGCAGCCGGTGGGGGGGGCGAGTATTTGGAAACACCATATATTTT
TRBD1 | TRBJ2-2 | NA | TRBV19 | CASTTPGQGNTGELFF | TGTGCCAGTACTACCCCGGGACAGGGGAACACCGGGGAGCTGTTTTTT
NA | TRBJ1-4 | NA | TRBV9 | CASSVALGGRDEKLFF | TGTGCCAGCAGCGTAGCTCTAGGGGGGAGAGACGAAAAACTGTTTTTT
NA | TRBJ1-2 | once | TRBV5-4 | CASSLEAGDYGYTF | TGTGCCAGCAGCTTGGAGGCGGGGGACTATGGCTACACCTTC
NA | TRBJ2-7 | NA | TRBV25-1 | CASSRGFPYEQYF | TGTGCCAGCAGTAGGGGTTTCCCCTACGAGCAGTACTTC
NA | TRBJ1-6 | NA | TRBV5-6 | CASSLVRSYNSPLHF | TGTGCCAGCAGCTTGGTCCGTTCCTATAATTCACCCCTCCACTTT
NA | TRBJ2-2 | few | TRBV7-3 | CASSETRSGELFF | TGTGCCAGCAGCGAGACTAGGTCCGGGGAGCTGTTTTTT
NA | TRBJ2-7 | NA | TRBV6-1 | CASSETPSYEQYF | TGTGCCAGCAGTGAAACACCCTCCTACGAGCAGTACTTC
TRBD1 | TRBJ1-2 | NA | TRBV11-2 | CASSFGTGGQGYTF | TGTGCCAGCAGCTTTGGGACAGGGGGCCAGGGCTACACCTTC
NA | TRBJ2-5 | NA | TRBV18 | CASSAPSTAETQYF | TGTGCCAGCTCCGCACCAAGTACAGCAGAGACCCAGTACTTC
NA | TRBJ2-7 | NA | TRBV5-4 | CASSLARGGSTYEQYF | TGTGCCAGCAGCTTGGCCAGGGGCGGGAGTACCTACGAGCAGTACTTC
NA | TRBJ1-5 | NA | TRBV4-1 | CASSPFSGGHQPQHF | TGCGCCAGCAGCCCATTTTCCGGGGGGCATCAGCCCCAGCATTTT
TRBD1 | TRBJ1-5 | NA | TRBV6-2/TRBV6-3 | CASSRQGGGYSNQPQHF | TGTGCCAGCAGCCGACAGGGAGGGGGGTATAGCAATCAGCCCCAGCATTTT
TRBD1 | TRBJ2-3 | NA | TRBV9 | CASSRTGGVPDTQYF | TGTGCCAGCAGCCGAACAGGGGGCGTCCCAGATACGCAGTATTTT
NA | TRBJ2-3 | NA | TRBV29-1 | CSVETVGKWAQYF | TGCAGCGTTGAGACGGTAGGGAAGTGGGCGCAGTATTTT
NA | TRBJ2-2 | NA | TRBV14 | CASSQSGAVTGELFF | TGTGCCAGCAGCCAATCCGGGGCTGTCACCGGGGAGCTGTTTTTT